This TCR beta chain was found in a study of T cell responses to AZD1222 COVID-19 vaccine. Whole-study findings and limits: Possibly, clonal diversity was underestimated; donors were largely white British and included more females.

Trimming pared 4 bases from V and 1 base from J, leaving 25 bases between. CDR1 and CDR2 from the germline V gene are LGHDT and YNNKEL (reference sequence). This CDR3 has 19 amino acids. As for this clone: The target antigen is unknown.

Sequenced by immunoSEQ multiplex PCR; TCRdb stores in-frame clones only, minus some. The sample comprises tens of thousands of clones, around 90% of which are singletons, and roughly 3.9% rests with the top ten. This TCR came from an adult in good health. The input for sequencing was peripheral blood, taken on day 0 of AZD1222 vaccination. This chain links TRBV3-1 (or the pseudogene TRBV3-2) with TRBJ1-2; D remains unclear. CDR3 in DNA: TGTGCCAGCAGCCCAGTTCTTGGGATCGTGGCCCCTCTTAACTATGGCTACACCTTC. It specifies CASSPVLGIVAPLNYGYTF.